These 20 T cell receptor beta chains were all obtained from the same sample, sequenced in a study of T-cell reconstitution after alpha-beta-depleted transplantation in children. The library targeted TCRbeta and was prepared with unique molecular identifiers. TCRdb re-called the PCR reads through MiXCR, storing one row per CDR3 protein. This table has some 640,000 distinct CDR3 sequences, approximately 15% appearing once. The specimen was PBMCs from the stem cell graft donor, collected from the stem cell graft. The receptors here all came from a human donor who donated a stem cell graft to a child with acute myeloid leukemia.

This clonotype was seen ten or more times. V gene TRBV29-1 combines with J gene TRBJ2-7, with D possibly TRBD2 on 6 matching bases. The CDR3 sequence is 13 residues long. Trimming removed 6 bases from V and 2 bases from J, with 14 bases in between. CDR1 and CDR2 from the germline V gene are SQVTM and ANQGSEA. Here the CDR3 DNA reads TGCAGCGTCCTTGGAGGGTCCACCTACGAGCAGTACTTC. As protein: CSVLGGSTYEQYF.

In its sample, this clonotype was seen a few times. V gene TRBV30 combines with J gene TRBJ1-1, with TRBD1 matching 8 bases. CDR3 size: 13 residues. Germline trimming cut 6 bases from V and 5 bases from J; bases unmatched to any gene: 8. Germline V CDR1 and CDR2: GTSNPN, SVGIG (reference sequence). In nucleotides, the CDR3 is TGTGCCTGCGCAGGGGGCGGAACGACTGAAGCTTTCTTT. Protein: CACAGGGTTEAFF.

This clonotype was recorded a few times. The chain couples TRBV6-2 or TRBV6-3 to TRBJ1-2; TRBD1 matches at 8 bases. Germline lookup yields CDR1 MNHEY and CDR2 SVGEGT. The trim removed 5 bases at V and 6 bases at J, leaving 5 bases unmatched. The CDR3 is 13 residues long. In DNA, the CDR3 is TGTGCCAGCAGTCAGGGGGCGCTTAATGGCTACACCTTC. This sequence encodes CASSQGALNGYTF.

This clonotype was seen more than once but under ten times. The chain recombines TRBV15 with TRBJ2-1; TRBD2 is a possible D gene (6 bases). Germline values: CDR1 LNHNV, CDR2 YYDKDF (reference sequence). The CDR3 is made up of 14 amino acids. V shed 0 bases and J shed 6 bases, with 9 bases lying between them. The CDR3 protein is CATSRDLGGNEQFF. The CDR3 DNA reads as TGTGCCACCAGCAGAGATCTGGGGGGCAATGAGCAGTTCTTC.

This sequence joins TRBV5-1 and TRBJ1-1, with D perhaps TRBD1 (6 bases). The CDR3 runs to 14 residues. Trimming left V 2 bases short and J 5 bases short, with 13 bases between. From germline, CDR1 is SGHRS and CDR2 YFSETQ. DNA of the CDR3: TGCGCCAGCAGCTTATCGGGGGCGGGTACTGAAGCTTTCTTT. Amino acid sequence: CASSLSGAGTEAFF.

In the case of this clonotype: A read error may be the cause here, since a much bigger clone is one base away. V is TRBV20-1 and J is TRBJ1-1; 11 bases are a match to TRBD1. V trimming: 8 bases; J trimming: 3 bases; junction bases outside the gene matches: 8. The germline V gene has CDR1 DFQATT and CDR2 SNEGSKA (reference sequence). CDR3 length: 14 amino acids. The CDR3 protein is CSPYRTGGDTEAFF. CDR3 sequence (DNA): TGCAGTCCTTACCGGACAGGGGGCGACACTGAAGCTTTCTTT.

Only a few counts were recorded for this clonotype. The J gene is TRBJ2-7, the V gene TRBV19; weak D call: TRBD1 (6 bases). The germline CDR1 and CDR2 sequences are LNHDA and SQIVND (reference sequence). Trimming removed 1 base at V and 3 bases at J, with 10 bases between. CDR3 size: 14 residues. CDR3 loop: CASSIGGGSYEQYF. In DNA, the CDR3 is TGTGCCAGTAGTATAGGTGGGGGCAGCTACGAGCAGTACTTC.

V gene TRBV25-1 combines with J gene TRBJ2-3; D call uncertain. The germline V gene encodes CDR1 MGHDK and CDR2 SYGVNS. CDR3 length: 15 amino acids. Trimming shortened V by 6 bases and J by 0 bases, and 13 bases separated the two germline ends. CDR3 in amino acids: CASSTLRSSTDTQYF. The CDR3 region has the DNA TGTGCCAGCAGCACCCTCCGGTCTAGCACAGATACGCAGTATTTT.

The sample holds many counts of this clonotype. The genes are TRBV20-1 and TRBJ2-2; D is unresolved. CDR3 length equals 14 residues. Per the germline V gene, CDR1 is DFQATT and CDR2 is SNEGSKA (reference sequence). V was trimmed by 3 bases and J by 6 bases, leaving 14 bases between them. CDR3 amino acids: CSASAALRAGELFF. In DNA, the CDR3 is TGCAGTGCTAGTGCGGCACTCCGGGCCGGGGAGCTGTTTTTT.

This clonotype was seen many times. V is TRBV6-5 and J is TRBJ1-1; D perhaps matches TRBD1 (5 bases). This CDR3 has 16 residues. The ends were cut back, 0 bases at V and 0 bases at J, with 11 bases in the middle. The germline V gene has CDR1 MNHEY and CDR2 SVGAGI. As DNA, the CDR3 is TGTGCCAGCAGTTACTCGGGGGTAGGGATGAACACTGAAGCTTTCTTT. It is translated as CASSYSGVGMNTEAFF.

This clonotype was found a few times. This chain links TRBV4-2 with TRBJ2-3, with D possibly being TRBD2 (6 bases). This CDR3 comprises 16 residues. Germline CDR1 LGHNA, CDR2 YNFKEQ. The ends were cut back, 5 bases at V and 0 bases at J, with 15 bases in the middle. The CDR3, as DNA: TGTGCCAGCAGCTCCTCTCTAGCGAGTAGCACAGATACGCAGTATTTT. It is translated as CASSSSLASSTDTQYF.

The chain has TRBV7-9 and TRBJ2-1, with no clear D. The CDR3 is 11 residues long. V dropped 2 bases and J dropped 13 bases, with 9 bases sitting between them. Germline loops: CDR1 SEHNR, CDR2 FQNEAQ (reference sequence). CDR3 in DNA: TGTGCCAGCAGCTTATCCGGTGACCAGTTCTTC. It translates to CASSLSGDQFF.

CDR3 bases: TGTGCCAGTAGTAAGAATAGTTGGCAAGAGACCCAGTACTTC. Translated: CASSKNSWQETQYF. The chain joins TRBV19 to TRBJ2-5; D is unresolved. From germline, CDR1 is LNHDA and CDR2 SQIVND (reference sequence). This CDR3 has 14 residues. Deletions cut 4 bases from V and 2 bases from J, with 11 bases between. Full variable domain (rest looked up from reference TRBV19 and TRBJ2-5): DGGITQSPKYLFRKEGQNVTLSCEQNLNHDAMYWYRQDPGQGLRLIYYSQIVNDFQKGDIAEGYSVSREKKESFPLTVTSAQKNPTAFYLCASSKNSWQETQYFGPGTRLLVL.

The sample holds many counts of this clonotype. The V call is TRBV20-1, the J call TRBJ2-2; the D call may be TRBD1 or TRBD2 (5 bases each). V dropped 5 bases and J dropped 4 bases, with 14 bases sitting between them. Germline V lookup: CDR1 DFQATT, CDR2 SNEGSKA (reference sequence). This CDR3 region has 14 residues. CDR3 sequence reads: CSAFGDVVTGELFF. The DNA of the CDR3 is TGCAGTGCTTTTGGGGACGTAGTCACCGGGGAGCTGTTTTTT.

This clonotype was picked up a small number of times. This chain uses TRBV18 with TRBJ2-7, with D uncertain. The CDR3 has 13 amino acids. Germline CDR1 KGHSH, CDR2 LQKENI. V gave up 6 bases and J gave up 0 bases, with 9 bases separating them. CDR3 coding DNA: TGTGCCAGCTCCCCGGAAGGCTCCTACGAGCAGTACTTC. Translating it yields CASSPEGSYEQYF.

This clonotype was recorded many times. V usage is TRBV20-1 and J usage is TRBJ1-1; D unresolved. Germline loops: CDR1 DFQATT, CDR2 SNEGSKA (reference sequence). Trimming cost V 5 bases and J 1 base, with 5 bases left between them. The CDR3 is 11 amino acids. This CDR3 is CSALTNTEAFF. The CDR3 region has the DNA TGCAGTGCTCTAACGAACACTGAAGCTTTCTTT.

DNA for the CDR3: TGCGCCAGCAGCCAAGATAATCCCTACTTGGGGTCCTACAATGAGCAGTTCTTC. Translating it yields CASSQDNPYLGSYNEQFF. V is TRBV4-1 and J is TRBJ2-1; no firm D call. Trimming removed 0 bases from V and 1 base from J, with 16 bases in between. Germline V gene sequence: CDR1 MGHRA, CDR2 YSYEKL. This CDR3 is built from 18 residues.

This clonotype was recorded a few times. CDR3 DNA: TGTGCCAGCAGTAGCGGGGGCTCCTTCCAAGAGACCCAGTACTTC. This gives the protein CASSSGGSFQETQYF. V usage is TRBV12-3 or TRBV12-4 and J usage is TRBJ2-5; 8 positions match TRBD2. V shed 5 bases and J 1 base; nucleotides not matched to a gene: 6. The CDR3 has 15 amino acids.

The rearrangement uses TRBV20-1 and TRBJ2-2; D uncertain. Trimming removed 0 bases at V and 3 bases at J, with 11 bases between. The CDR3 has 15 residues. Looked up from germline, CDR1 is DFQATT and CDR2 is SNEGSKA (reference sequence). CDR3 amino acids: CSARDSPAHTGELFF. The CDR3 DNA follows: TGCAGTGCTAGAGACAGCCCGGCACACACCGGGGAGCTGTTTTTT.

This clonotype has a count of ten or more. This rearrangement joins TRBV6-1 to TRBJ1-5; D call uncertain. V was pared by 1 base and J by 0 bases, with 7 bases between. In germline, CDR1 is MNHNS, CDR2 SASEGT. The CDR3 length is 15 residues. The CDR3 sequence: CASSEEEGSNQPQHF. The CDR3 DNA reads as TGTGCCAGCAGTGAAGAGGAGGGTAGCAATCAGCCCCAGCATTTT.